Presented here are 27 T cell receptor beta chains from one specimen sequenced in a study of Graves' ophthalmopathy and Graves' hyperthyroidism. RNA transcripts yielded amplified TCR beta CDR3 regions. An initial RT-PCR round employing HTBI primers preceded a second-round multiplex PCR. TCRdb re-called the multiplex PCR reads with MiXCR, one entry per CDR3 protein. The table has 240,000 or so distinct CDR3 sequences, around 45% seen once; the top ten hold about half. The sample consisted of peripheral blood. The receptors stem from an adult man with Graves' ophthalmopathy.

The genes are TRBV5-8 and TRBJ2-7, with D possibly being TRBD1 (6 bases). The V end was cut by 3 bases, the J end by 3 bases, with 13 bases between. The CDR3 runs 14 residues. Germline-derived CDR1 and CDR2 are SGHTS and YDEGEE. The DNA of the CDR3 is TGTGCCAGCAGCTCCGGGACACGGATCTACGAGCAGTACTTC. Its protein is CASSSGTRIYEQYF.

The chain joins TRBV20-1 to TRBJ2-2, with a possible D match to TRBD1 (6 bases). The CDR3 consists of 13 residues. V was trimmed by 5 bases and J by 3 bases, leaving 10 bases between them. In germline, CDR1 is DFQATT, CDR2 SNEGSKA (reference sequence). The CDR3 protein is CSALRTDTGELFF. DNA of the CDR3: TGCAGTGCTCTTCGGACAGACACCGGGGAGCTGTTTTTT.

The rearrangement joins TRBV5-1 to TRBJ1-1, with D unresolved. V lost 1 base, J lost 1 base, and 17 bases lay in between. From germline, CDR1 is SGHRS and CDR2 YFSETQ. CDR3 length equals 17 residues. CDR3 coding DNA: TGCGCCAGCAGCTTGTATCCGACGGCCTCGGGGAACACTGAAGCTTTCTTT. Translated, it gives CASSLYPTASGNTEAFF.

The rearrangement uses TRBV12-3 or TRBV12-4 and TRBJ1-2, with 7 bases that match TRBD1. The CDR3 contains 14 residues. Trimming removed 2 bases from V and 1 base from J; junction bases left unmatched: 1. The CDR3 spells CASSLRDSNYGYTF. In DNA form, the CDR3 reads TGTGCCAGCAGTTTAAGGGACAGTAACTATGGCTACACCTTC.

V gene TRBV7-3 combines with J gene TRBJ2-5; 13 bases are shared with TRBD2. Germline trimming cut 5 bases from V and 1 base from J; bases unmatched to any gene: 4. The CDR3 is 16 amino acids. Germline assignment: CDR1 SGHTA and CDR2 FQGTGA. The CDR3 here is CASSTWTSGSQETQYF. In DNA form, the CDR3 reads TGTGCCAGCAGCACCTGGACTAGCGGGAGCCAAGAGACCCAGTACTTC. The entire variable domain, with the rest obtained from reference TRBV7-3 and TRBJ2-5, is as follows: GAGVSQTPSNKVTEKGKYVELRCDPISGHTALYWYRQSLGQGPEFLIYFQGTGAADDSGLPNDRFFAVRPEGSVSTLKIQRTERGDSAVYLCASSTWTSGSQETQYFGPGTRLLVL.

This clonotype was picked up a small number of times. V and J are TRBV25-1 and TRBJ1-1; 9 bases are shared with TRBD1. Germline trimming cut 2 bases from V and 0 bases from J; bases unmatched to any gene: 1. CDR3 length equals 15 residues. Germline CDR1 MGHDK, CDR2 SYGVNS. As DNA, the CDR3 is TGTGCCAGCAGTGAAGACAGGGGGTTGAACACTGAAGCTTTCTTT. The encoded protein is CASSEDRGLNTEAFF. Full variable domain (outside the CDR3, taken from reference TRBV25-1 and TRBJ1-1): EADIYQTPRYLVIGTGKKITLECSQTMGHDKMYWYQQDPGMELHLIHYSYGVNSTEKGDLSSESTVSRIRTEHFPLTLESARPSHTSQYLCASSEDRGLNTEAFFGQGTRLTVV.

CDR3: CSARRGTSGTGELFF. CDR3 coding DNA: TGCAGTGCTAGAAGGGGGACTAGCGGGACCGGGGAGCTGTTTTTT. The J gene is TRBJ2-2, the V gene TRBV20-1, with 12 bases identical to TRBD2. This CDR3 has 15 amino acids. Trimming cost V 2 bases and J 5 bases; bases outside gene matches: 3. CDR1 DFQATT and CDR2 SNEGSKA come from the germline V gene (reference sequence).

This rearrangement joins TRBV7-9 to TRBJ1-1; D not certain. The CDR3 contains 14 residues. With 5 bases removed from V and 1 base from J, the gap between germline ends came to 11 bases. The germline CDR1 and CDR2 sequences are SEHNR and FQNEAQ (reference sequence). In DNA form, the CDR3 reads TGTGCCAGCAGCCCGCGGAGCGGGAACACTGAAGCTTTCTTT. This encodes CASSPRSGNTEAFF. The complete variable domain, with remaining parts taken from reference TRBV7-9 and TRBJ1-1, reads DTGVSQNPRHKITKRGQNVTFRCDPISEHNRLYWYRQTLGQGPEFLTYFQNEAQLEKSRLLSDRFSAERPKGSFSTLEIQRTEQGDSAMYLCASSPRSGNTEAFFGQGTRLTVV.

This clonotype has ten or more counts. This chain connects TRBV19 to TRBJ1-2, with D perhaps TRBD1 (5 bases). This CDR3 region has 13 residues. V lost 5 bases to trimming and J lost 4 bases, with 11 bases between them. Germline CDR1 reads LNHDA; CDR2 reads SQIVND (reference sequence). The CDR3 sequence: CASSLTGLYGYTF. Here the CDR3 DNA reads TGTGCCAGTAGTCTTACAGGACTCTATGGCTACACCTTC.

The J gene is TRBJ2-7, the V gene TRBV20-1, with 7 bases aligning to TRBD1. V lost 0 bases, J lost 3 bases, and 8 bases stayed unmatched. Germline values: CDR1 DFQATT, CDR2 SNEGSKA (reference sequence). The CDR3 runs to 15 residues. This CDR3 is CSARDRDSWNYEQYF. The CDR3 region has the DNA TGCAGTGCTAGAGATCGGGACAGCTGGAACTACGAGCAGTACTTC.

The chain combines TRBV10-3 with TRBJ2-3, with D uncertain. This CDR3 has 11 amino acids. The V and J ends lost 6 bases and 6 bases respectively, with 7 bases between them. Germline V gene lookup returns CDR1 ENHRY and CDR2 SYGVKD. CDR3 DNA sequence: TGTGCCATCAGCAACGCCGATACGCAGTATTTT. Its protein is CAISNADTQYF.

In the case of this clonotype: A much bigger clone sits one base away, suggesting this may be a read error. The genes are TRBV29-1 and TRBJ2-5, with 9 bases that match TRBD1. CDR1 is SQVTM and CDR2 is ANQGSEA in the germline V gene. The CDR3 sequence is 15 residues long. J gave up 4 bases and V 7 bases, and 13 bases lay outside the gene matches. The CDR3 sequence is CSADSGQGQGETQYF. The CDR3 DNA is TGCAGCGCTGACTCGGGACAGGGTCAAGGAGAGACCCAGTACTTC.

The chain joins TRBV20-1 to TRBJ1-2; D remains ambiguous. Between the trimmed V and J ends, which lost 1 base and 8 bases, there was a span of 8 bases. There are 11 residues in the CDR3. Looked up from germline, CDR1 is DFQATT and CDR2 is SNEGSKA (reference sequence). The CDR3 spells CSARAGEGYTF. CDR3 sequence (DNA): TGCAGTGCTAGAGCTGGGGAGGGCTACACCTTC.

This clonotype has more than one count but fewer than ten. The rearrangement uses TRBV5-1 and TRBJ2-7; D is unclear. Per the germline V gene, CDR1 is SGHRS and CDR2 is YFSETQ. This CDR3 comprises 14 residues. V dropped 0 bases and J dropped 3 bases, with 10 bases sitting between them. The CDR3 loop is CASSLDSLFYEQYF. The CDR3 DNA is TGCGCCAGCAGCTTGGACAGCCTCTTCTACGAGCAGTACTTC.

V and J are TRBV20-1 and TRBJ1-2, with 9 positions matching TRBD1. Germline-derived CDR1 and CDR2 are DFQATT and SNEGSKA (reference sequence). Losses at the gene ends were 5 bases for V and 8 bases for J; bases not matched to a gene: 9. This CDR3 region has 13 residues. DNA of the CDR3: TGCAGTGCTTTGCCACAGGGGGCGAGAGGCTACACCTTC. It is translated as CSALPQGARGYTF.

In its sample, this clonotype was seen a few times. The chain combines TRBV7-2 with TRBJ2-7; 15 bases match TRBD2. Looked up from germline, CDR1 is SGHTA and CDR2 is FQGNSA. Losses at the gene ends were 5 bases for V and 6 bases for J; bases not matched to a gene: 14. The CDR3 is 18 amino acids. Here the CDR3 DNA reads TGTGCCAGCAGCCCCAGGACTAGCGGGGGGGCAAGGAATGGCGAGCAGTACTTC. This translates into CASSPRTSGGARNGEQYF.

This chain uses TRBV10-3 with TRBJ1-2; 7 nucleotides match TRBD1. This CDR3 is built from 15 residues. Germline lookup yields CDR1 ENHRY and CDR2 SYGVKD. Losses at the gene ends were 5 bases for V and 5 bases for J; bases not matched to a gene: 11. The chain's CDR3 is CAISPTMTGSYGYTF. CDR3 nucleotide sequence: TGTGCCATCAGTCCCACAATGACAGGGTCATATGGCTACACCTTC.

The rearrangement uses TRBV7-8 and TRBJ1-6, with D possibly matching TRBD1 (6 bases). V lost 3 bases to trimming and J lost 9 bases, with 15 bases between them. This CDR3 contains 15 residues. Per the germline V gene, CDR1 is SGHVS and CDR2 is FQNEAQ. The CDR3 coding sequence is TGTGCCAGCAGCTTGACAGGTTCTAAGGGTTCACCCCTCCACTTT. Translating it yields CASSLTGSKGSPLHF. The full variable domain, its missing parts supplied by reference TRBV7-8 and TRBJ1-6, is GAGVSQSPRYKVAKRGQDVALRCDPISGHVSLFWYQQALGQGPEFLTYFQNEAQLDKSGLPSDRFFAERPEGSVSTLKIQRTQQEDSAVYLCASSLTGSKGSPLHFGNGTRLTVT.

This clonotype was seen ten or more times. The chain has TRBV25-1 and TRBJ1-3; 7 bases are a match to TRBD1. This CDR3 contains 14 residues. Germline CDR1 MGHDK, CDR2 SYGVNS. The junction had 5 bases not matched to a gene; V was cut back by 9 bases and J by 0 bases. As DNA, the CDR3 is TGTGCCAGTATGGGACAGTCCTCTGGAAACACCATATATTTT. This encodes CASMGQSSGNTIYF. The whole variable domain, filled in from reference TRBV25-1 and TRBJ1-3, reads EADIYQTPRYLVIGTGKKITLECSQTMGHDKMYWYQQDPGMELHLIHYSYGVNSTEKGDLSSESTVSRIRTEHFPLTLESARPSHTSQYLCASMGQSSGNTIYFGEGSWLTVV.

The CDR3 protein is CASSAPETQETQYF. CDR3 nucleotides: TGTGCCAGCAGTGCCCCAGAAACCCAAGAGACCCAGTACTTC. The J gene is TRBJ2-7, the V gene TRBV6-1; D is unclear. TRBJ2-5 explains the end of the DNA better; the J call may be wrong. This CDR3 region has 14 residues. CDR1 is MNHNS and CDR2 is SASEGT in the germline V gene.

The CDR3 reads CASSQGLAVSQETQYF. The CDR3 region has the DNA TGTGCCAGCAGCCAAGGACTAGCGGTGTCCCAAGAGACCCAGTACTTC. This chain connects TRBV5-6 to TRBJ2-5, with 10 nucleotides matching TRBD2. The CDR3 extends over 16 amino acids. Germline lookup yields CDR1 SGHDT and CDR2 YYEEEE. V shed 4 bases, J shed 1 base, and the junction held 7 bases outside the gene matches.

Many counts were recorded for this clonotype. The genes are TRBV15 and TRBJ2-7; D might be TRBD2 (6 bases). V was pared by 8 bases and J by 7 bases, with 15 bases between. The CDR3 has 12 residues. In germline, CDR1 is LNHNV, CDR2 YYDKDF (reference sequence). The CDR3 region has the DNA TGTGCCACCGGTGGGGGGTCTGATGAGCAGTACTTC. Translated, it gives CATGGGSDEQYF.

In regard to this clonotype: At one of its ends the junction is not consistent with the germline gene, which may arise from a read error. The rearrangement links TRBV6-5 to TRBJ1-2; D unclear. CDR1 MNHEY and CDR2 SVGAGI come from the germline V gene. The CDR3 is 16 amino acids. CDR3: CAISYSITHGEPGYTF. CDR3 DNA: TGTGCCATCAGTTACTCGATAACCCACGGCGAGCCTGGCTACACCTTC.

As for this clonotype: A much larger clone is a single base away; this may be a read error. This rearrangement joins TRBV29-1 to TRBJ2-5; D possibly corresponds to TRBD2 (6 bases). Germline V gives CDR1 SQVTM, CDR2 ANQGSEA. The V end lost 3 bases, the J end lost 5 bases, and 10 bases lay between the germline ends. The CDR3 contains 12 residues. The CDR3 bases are TGCAGCGTTGATGGAGGGTCGGAGACCCAGTACTTC. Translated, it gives CSVDGGSETQYF. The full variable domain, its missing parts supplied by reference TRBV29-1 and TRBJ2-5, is SAVISQKPSRDICQRGTSLTIQCQVDSQVTMMFWYRQQPGQSLTLIATANQGSEATYESGFVIDKFPISRPNLTFSTLTVSNMSPEDSSIYLCSVDGGSETQYFGPGTRLLVL.

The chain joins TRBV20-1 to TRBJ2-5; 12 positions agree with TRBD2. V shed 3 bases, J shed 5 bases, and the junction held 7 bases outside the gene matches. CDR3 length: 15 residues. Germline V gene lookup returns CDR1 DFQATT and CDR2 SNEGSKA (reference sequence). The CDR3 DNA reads TGCAGTGCTAGGGGCCTAGCGGGGGGGCGGGAGACCCAGTACTTC. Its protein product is CSARGLAGGRETQYF.

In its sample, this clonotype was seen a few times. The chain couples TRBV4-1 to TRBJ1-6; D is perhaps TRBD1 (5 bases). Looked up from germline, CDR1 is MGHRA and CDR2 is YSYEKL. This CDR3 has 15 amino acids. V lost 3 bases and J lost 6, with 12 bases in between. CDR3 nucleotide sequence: TGCGCCAGCAGCCAGAGACAGTTTGGTAATTCACCCCTCCACTTT. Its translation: CASSQRQFGNSPLHF.

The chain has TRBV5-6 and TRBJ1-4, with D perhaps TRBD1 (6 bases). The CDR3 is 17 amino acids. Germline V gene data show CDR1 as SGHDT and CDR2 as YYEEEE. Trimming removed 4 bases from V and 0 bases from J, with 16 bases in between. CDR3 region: CASSRGGRGPTNEKLFF. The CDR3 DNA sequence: TGTGCCAGCAGCAGGGGGGGCAGGGGCCCAACTAATGAAAAACTGTTTTTT.